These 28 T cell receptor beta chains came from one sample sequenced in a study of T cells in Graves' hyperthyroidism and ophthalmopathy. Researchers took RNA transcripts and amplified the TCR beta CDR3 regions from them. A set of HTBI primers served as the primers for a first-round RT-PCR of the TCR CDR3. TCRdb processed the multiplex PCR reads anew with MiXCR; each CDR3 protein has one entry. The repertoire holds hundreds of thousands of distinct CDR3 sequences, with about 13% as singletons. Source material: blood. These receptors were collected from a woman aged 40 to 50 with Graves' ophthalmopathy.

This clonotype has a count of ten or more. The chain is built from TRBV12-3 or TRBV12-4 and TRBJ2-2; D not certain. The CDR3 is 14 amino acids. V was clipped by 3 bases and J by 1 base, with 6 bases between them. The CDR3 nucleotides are TGTGCCAGCAGTTTTGTACTGAACACCGGGGAGCTGTTTTTT. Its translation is CASSFVLNTGELFF.

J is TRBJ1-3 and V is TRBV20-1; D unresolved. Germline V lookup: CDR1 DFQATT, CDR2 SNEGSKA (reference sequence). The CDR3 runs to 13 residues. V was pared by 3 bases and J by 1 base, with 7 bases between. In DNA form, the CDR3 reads TGCAGTGCTAGTCAGGCTTCTGGAAACACCATATATTTT. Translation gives CSASQASGNTIYF.

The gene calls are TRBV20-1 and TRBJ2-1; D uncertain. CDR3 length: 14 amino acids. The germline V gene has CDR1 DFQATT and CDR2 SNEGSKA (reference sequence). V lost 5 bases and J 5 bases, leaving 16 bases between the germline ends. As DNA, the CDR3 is TGCAGTGCTGACCGGCCCGAAGGTAACAATGAGCAGTTCTTC. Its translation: CSADRPEGNNEQFF.

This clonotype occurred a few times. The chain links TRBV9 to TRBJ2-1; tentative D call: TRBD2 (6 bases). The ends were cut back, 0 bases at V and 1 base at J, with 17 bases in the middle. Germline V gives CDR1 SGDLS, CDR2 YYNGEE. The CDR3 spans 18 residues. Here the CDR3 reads CASSVASGEKVSYNEQFF. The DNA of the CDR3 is TGTGCCAGCAGCGTAGCTTCGGGGGAGAAGGTTTCCTACAATGAGCAGTTCTTC.

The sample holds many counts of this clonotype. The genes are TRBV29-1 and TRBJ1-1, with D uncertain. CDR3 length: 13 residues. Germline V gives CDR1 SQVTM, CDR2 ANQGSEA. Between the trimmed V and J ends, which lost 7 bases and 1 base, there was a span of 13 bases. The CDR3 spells CSAGPRRNTEAFF. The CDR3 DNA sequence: TGCAGCGCGGGCCCGAGGCGGAACACTGAAGCTTTCTTT. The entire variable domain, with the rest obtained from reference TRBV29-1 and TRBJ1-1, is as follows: SAVISQKPSRDICQRGTSLTIQCQVDSQVTMMFWYRQQPGQSLTLIATANQGSEATYESGFVIDKFPISRPNLTFSTLTVSNMSPEDSSIYLCSAGPRRNTEAFFGQGTRLTVV.

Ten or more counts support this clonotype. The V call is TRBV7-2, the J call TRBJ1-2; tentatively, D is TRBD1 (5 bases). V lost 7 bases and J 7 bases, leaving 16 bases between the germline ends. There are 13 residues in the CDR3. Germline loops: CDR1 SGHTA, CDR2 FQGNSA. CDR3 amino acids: CASNPGTGIGYTF. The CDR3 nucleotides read TGTGCCAGCAACCCCGGGACGGGGATTGGCTACACCTTC.

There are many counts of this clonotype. The CDR3 spells CASSQGWGQTNTEAFF. CDR3 DNA sequence: TGCGCCAGCAGCCAAGGATGGGGACAGACGAACACTGAAGCTTTCTTT. This sequence joins TRBV4-1 and TRBJ1-1; 7 bases fit TRBD1. The CDR3 runs to 16 residues. Germline values: CDR1 MGHRA, CDR2 YSYEKL. With 1 base clipped from V and 1 base from J, the junction kept 6 bases outside the gene matches.

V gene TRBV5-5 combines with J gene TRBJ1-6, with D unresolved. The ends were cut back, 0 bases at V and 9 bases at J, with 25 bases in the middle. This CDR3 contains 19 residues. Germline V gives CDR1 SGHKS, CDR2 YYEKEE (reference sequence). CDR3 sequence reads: CASSLDRQVGLNRGSPLHF. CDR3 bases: TGTGCCAGCAGCTTGGATCGCCAGGTTGGCTTAAATAGAGGTTCACCCCTCCACTTT.

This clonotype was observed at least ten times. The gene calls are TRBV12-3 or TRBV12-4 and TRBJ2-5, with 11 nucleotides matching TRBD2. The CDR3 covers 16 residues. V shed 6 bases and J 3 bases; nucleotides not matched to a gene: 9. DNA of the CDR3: TGTGCCAGCAGCCCCATAGGGACTAGCGGAAAAGAGACCCAGTACTTC. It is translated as CASSPIGTSGKETQYF.

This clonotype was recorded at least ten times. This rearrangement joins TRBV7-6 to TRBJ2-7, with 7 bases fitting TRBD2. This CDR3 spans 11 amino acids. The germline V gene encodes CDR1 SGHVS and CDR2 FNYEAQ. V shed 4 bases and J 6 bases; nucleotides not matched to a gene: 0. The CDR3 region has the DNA TGTGCCAGCAGCTGGGGGGGCGAGCAGTACTTC. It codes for CASSWGGEQYF.

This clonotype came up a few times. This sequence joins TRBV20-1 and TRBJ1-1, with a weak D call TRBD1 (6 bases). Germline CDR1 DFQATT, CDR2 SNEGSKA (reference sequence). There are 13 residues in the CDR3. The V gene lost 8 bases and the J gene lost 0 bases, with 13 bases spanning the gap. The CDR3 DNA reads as TGCAGTCTCCAAAGGGGGATGAACACTGAAGCTTTCTTT. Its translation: CSLQRGMNTEAFF.

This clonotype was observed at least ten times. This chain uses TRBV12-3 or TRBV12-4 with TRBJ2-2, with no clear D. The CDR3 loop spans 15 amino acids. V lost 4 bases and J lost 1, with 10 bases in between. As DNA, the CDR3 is TGTGCCAGCAGTTCCAGGACGGAGAACACCGGGGAGCTGTTTTTT. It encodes CASSSRTENTGELFF.

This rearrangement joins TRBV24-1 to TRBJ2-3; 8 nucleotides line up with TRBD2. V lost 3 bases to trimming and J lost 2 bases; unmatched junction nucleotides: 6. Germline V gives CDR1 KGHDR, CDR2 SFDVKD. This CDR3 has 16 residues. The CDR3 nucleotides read TGTGCCACCAGTGATCAAAGCGGGAGCCCCACAGATACGCAGTATTTT. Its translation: CATSDQSGSPTDTQYF.

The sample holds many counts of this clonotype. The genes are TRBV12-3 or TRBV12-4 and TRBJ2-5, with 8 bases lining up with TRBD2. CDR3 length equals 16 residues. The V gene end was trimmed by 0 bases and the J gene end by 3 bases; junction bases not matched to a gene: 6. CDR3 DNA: TGTGCCAGCAGTTTAGCGCTCGGGGGGGGGGAAGAGACCCAGTACTTC. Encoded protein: CASSLALGGGEETQYF.

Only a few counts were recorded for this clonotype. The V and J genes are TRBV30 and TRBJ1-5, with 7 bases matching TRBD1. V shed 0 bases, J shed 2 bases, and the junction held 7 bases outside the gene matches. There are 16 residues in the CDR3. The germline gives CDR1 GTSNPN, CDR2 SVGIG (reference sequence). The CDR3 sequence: CAWSVQGILGNQPQHF. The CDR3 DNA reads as TGTGCCTGGAGTGTACAGGGGATTCTTGGCAATCAGCCCCAGCATTTT.

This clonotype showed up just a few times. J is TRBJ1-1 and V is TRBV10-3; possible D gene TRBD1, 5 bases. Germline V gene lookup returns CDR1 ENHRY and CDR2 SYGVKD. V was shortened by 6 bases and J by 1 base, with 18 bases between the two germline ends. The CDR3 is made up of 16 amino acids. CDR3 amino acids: CAIRGSPGSPNTEAFF. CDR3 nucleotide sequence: TGTGCCATCAGAGGGTCCCCAGGGTCCCCGAACACTGAAGCTTTCTTT.

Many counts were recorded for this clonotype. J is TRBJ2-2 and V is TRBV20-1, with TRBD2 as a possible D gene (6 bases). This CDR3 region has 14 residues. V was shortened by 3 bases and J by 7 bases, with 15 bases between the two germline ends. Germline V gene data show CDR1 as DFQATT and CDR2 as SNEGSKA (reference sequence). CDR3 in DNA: TGCAGTGCTAGGACCGGGAGAACGCACGGGGAGCTGTTTTTT. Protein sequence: CSARTGRTHGELFF.

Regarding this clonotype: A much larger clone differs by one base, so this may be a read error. CDR3 sequence reads: CASSLDRTVEQYF. The DNA of the CDR3 is TGTGCCAGCAGCTTAGACAGGACTGTCGAGCAGTACTTC. This chain connects TRBV11-2 to TRBJ2-7; tentatively, D is TRBD2 (5 bases). Between the trimmed V and J ends, which lost 0 bases and 6 bases, there was a span of 9 bases. This CDR3 region has 13 residues. Germline loops: CDR1 SGHAT, CDR2 FQNNGV.

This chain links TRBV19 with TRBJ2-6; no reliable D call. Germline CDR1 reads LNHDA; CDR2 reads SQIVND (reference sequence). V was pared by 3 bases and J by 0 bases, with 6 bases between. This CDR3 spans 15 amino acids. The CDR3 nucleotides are TGTGCCAGTAGTATCGGACGCTCTGGGGCCAACGTCCTGACTTTC. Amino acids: CASSIGRSGANVLTF.

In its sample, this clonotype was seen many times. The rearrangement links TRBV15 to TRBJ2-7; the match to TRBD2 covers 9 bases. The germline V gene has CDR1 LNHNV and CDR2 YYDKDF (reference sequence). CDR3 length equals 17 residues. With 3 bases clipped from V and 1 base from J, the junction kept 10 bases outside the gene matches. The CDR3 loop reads CATSRVLGLASSYEQYF. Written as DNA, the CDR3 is TGTGCCACCAGCAGGGTATTAGGACTAGCGAGTTCCTACGAGCAGTACTTC.

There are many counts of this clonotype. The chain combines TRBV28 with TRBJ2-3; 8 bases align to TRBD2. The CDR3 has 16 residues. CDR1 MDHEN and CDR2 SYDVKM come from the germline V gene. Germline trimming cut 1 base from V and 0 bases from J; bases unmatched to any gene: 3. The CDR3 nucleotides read TGTGCCAGCAGTTTATTACTAGCGGAAAGCACAGATACGCAGTATTTT. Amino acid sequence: CASSLLLAESTDTQYF. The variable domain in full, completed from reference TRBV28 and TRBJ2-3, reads DVKVTQSSRYLVKRTGEKVFLECVQDMDHENMFWYRQDPGLGLRLIYFSYDVKMKEKGDIPEGYSVSREKKERFSLILESASTNQTSMYLCASSLLLAESTDTQYFGPGTRLTVL.

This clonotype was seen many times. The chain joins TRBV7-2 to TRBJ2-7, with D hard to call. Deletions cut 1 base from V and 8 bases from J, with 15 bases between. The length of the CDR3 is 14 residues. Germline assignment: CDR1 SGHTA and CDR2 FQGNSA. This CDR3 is CASSLEASQVQQYF. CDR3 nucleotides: TGTGCCAGCAGCTTAGAGGCCAGTCAGGTTCAGCAGTACTTC.

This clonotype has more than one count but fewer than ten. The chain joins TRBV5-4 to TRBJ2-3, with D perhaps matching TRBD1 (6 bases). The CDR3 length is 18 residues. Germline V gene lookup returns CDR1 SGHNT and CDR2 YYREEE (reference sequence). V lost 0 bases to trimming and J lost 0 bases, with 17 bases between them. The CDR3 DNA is TGTGCCAGCAGCTTGGCCAAGGTCAGGGGCCCTAGCACAGATACGCAGTATTTT. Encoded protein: CASSLAKVRGPSTDTQYF.

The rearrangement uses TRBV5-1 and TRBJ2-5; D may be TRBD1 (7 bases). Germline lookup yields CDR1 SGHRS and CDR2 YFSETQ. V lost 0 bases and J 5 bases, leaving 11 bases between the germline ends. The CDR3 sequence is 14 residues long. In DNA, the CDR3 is TGCGCCAGCAGCTTGGGGCCAGGGGGGGAGACCCAGTACTTC. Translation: CASSLGPGGETQYF.

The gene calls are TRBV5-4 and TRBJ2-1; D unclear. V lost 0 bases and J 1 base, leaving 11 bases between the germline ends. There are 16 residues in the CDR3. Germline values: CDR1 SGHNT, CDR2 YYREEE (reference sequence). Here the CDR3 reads CASSLERSLSYNEQFF. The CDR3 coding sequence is TGTGCCAGCAGCTTGGAACGTAGCCTATCCTACAATGAGCAGTTCTTC.

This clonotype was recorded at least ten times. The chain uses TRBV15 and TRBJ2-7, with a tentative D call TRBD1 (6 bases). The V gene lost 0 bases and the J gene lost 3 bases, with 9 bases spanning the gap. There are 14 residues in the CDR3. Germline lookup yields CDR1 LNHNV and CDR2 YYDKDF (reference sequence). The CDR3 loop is CATSREDRLYEQYF. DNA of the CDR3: TGTGCCACCAGCAGAGAAGACAGGCTCTACGAGCAGTACTTC.

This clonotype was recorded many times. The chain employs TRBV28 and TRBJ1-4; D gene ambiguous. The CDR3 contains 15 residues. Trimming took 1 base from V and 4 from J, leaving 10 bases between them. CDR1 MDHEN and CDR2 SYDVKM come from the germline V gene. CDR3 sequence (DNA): TGTGCCAGCAGTTTATATGGCAGCTTTAATGAAAAACTGTTTTTT. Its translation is CASSLYGSFNEKLFF. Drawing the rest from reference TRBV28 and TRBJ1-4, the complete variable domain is DVKVTQSSRYLVKRTGEKVFLECVQDMDHENMFWYRQDPGLGLRLIYFSYDVKMKEKGDIPEGYSVSREKKERFSLILESASTNQTSMYLCASSLYGSFNEKLFFGSGTQLSVL.

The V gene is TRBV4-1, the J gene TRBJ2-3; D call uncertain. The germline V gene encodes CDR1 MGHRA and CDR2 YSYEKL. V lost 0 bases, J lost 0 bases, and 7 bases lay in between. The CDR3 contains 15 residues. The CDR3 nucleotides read TGCGCCAGCAGCCAAGATGGCAGAAGCACAGATACGCAGTATTTT. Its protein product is CASSQDGRSTDTQYF.